This T cell receptor (beta chain) was found in a study of shared clonotypes between healthy human individuals (dated by TCRdb to 2020 to 2022). As for the study more broadly: Two women and three men aged 18 to 49 years were included in the cohort. Between about 0.8 and 9.5 billion PBMCs per donor were obtained by leukapheresis. For each donor, CD4 naive and CD4 memory were each given three plates, CD8 naive was given two plates, and CD8 memory was given one plate. To increase sequencing depth and limit assay-specific biases, different laboratories used diverse techniques to prepare libraries and sequence TCR repertoires. Blood TCR repertoires of roughly five healthy adults were deeply sequenced to estimate repertoire size and the extent of clonotype sharing between individuals.

The research as a whole found: Because the study included a small number of donors, the genetic and exposure-history diversity represented was limited. Compared with non-shared clonotypes, clonotypes shared by all four sorted-subset donors had higher generation probabilities. Sampling was restricted to blood, and TCR repertoires in tissues likely differ from the TCR repertoires found in blood. Naive subsets generally had larger estimated clonotype richness than memory subsets. Pairwise subsampling led to the expectation that sequencing depth would affect the degree of clonotype sharing among donors. Even with the large sequencing depth, rarefaction of the sorted-subset datasets indicated that sequencing was incomplete. Sharing across several donors was observed for approximately 5% of naive CD4, 3% to 3.5% of naive CD8, about 2.3% of memory CD4, and about 0.4% of memory CD8 clonotypes.

Concerning this clone: The antigen this receptor binds is unknown. No clone much larger than this one lies a single base away; base qualities are absent.

CD8 naive samples consisted of CD45RO-negative cells that were positively selected for CCR7, yielding a CD45RA+CCR7+ population without TemRA cells. The donors were healthy, HIV-negative adults with no recently reported acute infections or vaccinations. Every donor was a Caucasian adult living in Nashville, Tennessee, USA. Blood was collected by leukapheresis, and PBMCs were isolated by Ficoll-Histopaque density gradient centrifugation and then cryopreserved in liquid nitrogen vapor phase. Purity and quantity of every magnetically sorted T cell population were checked by analytical flow cytometry. Genomic DNA was isolated from every sorted fraction and measured by UV absorbance on a Nanodrop 2000c. The CDR3 runs 15 residues from the cysteine to the phenylalanine. CDR3 DNA only is kept here, 45 bases in frame from base 1. The germline V gene (reference sequence) supplies CDR1 LNHDA and CDR2 SQIVND. V has 9 bases trimmed and J has 4 bases trimmed; junction bases matching no gene number 14.

TCR CDR3 regions were amplified from genomic DNA by multiplex PCR using the deep immunoSEQ assay. Genomic DNA extracted from each cell subset was distributed evenly over all wells of several immunoSEQ 96-well plates, and each plate served as one replicate. Each replicate PCR for sorted subsets received approximately 200 ng genomic DNA, equal to some 32,000 T cell genomes. Purified libraries were quantified with a Qubit 3.0 fluorometer, sized on a Bioanalyzer 2100, and re-quantified with the KAPA Library Quantification kit. Each immunoSEQ 96-well plate was sequenced on its own single-read 150-cycle Illumina NextSeq 550 flow cell. As for the authors' bioinformatics: The immunoSEQ output contained only junctional sequences without quality scores, so filtering could not match that applied to full-length reads. To assign V/J genes and CDR3, sequences were annotated against IMGT germline references using PyIR, a Python wrapper for IgBLAST v1.9. Reads with weak V/J assignments (E-value above 1e-6), missing CDR3, stop codons, out-of-frame junctions, or ambiguous translated residues were removed. A V3J clonotype was defined by an identical inferred V gene, J gene, and CDR3 amino acid sequence. Percentage overlap between repertoires was computed as shared unique clonotypes divided by the size of the smaller repertoire. Repertoire richness was assessed with RTK rarefaction, the Chao1 estimator, and Recon v2.1 estimates of unobserved clonotypes. For all TCRbeta clonotypes obtained by the gDNA method from a few donors, generation probabilities were computed with OLGA. The table was pulled from immuneACCESS by TCRdb, which kept in-frame rearrangements only. Such tables lose some clones; where checked, under half of the loss comes from unresolved V genes, and the rest has no known cause. The V and J calls and clone size are taken from that table; D and trimming were inferred from the DNA. The table for this sample lists around 1,900,000 clones; about 93% of them were counted only once. The top ten clones comprise about 1.6% of the sample.

The rearrangement combines TRBV19 with TRBJ1-1, with 7 junctional bases fitting TRBD1. The receptor's source is a man aged 18 to 35 in good health. Some clones in this sample may be carry-over from other donors' samples. Sequencing input: naive CD8+ T cells from PBMCs. What this sample's cell subset or site label stands for: CD45RA+CCR7+. CDR3 protein: CASAPDREGVTEAFF. The nucleotides read TGTGCCAGCGCCCCCGACAGGGAAGGTGTCACTGAAGCTTTCTTT. When the CDR3 is completed using the reference TRBV19 and TRBJ1-1 genes on either side, the full variable domain is DGGITQSPKYLFRKEGQNVTLSCEQNLNHDAMYWYRQDPGQGLRLIYYSQIVNDFQKGDIAEGYSVSREKKESFPLTVTSAQKNPTAFYLCASAPDREGVTEAFFGQGTRLTVV.